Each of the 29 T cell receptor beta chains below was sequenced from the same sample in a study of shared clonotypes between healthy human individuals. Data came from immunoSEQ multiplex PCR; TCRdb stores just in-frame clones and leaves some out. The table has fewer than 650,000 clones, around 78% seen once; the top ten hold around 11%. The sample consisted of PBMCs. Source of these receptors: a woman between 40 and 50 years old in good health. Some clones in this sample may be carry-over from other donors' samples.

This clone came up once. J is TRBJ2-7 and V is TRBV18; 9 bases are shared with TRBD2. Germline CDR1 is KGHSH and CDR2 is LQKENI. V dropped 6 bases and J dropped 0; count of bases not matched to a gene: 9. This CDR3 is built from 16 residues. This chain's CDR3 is CASSRLAEGISYEQYF. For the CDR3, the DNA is TGTGCCAGCTCTCGACTAGCGGAAGGTATCTCCTACGAGCAGTACTTC.

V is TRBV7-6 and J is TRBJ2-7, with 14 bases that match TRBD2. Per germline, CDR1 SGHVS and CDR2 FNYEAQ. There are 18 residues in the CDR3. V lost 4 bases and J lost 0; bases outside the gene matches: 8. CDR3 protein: CASSSRLAGGASSYEQYF. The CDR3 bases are TGTGCCAGCAGCTCGAGACTAGCGGGAGGGGCTAGCTCCTACGAGCAGTACTTC.

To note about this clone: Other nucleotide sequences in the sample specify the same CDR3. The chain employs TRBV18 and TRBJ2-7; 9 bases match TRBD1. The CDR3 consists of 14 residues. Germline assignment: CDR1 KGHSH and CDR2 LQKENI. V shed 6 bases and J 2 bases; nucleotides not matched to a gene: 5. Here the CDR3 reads CASSPGTGTYEQYF. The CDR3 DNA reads TGTGCCAGCTCTCCCGGGACAGGGACCTACGAGCAGTACTTC.

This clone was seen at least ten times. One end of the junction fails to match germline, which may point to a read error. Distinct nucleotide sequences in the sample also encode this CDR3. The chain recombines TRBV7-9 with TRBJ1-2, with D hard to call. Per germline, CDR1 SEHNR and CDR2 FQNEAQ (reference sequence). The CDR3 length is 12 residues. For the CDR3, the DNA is TGTGCCAGCAGCTTAGGAGGGTTTTGGGCCCACTTC. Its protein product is CASSLGGFWAHF.

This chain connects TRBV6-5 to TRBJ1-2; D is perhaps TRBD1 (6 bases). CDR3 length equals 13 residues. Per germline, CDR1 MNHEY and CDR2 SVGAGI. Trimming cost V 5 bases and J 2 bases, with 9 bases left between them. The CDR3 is CASSQGQNYGYTF. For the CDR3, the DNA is TGTGCCAGCAGTCAAGGACAGAACTATGGCTACACCTTC.

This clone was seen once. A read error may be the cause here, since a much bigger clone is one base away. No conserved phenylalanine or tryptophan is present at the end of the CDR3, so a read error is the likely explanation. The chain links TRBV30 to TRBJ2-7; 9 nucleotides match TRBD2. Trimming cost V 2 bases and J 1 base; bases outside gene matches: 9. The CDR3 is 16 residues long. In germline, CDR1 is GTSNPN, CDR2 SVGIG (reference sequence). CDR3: CAWSLYVTSGSYEQYL. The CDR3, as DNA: TGTGCCTGGAGTCTATATGTGACTAGCGGTTCCTACGAGCAGTACCTC.

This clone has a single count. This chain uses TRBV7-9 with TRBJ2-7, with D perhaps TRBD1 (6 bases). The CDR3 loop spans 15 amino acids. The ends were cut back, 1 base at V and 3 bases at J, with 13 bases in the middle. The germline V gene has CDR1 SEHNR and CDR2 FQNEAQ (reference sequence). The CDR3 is CASSLDGQGFYEQYF. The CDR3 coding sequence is TGTGCCAGCAGCTTAGACGGCCAGGGGTTCTACGAGCAGTACTTC.

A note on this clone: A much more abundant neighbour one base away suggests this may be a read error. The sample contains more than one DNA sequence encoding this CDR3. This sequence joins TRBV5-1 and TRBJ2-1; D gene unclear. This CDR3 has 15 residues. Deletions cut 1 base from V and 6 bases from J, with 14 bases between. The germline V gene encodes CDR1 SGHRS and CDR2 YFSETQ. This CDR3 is CASSLLPTSGNEQFF. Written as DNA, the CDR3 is TGCGCCAGCAGCTTGCTACCCACCAGTGGCAATGAGCAGTTCTTC.

This chain's CDR3 is CASSLVRGAGGYTF. The CDR3 bases are TGCGCCAGCAGCTTGGTGCGGGGGGCCGGTGGCTACACCTTC. The chain carries TRBV5-1 and TRBJ1-2; possible D gene TRBD1, 6 bases. Trimming pared 0 bases from V and 7 bases from J, leaving 13 bases between. The CDR3 is made up of 14 amino acids. Germline V gene data show CDR1 as SGHRS and CDR2 as YFSETQ.

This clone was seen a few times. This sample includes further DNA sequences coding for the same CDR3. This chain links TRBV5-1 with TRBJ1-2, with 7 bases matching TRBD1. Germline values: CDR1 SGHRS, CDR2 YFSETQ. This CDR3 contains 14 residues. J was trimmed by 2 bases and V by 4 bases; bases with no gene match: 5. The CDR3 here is CASSPQGGNYGYTF. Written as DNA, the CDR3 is TGCGCCAGCAGCCCTCAGGGGGGGAACTATGGCTACACCTTC.

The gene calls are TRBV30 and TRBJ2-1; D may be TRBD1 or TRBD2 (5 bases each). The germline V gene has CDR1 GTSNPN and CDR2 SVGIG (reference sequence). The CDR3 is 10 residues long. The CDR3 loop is CASGTNEQFF. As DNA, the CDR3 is TGTGCATCGGGGACCAATGAGCAGTTCTTC.

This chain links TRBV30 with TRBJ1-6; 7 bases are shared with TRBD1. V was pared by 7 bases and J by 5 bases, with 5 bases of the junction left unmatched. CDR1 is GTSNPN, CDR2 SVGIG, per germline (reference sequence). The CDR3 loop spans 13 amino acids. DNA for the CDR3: TGTGCCTTTAGGGGGCAGAATAATTCACCCCTCCACTTT. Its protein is CAFRGQNNSPLHF.

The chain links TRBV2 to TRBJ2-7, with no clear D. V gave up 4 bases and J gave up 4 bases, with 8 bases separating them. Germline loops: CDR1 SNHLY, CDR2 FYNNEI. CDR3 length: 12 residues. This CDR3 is CASSGVAYEQYF. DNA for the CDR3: TGTGCCAGCAGTGGGGTCGCTTACGAGCAGTACTTC.

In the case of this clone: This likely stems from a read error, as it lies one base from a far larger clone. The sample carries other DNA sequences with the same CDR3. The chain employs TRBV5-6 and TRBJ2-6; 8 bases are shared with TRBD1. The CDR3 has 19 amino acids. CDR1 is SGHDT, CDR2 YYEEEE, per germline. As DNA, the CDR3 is TGTGCTAGCAGCTTGGCCGACAGGGGTTGGGTCTCTGGGGCCAACGTCCTGACTTTC. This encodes CASSLADRGWVSGANVLTF.

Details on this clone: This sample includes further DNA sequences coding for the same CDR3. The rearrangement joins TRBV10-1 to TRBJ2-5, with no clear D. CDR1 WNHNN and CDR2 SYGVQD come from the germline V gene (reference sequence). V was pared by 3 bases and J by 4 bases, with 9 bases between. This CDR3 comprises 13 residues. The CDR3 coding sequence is TGCGCCAGCAGTGAATCAGGAATAGAGACCCAGTACTTC. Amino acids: CASSESGIETQYF.

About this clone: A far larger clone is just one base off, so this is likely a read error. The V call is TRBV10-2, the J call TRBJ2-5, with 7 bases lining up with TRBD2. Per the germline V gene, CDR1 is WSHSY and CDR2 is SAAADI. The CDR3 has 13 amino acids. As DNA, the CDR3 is TGCGCCAGCAGGCGGGGGAAGCTTGAGACCCGGTACTTC. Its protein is CASRRGKLETRYF.

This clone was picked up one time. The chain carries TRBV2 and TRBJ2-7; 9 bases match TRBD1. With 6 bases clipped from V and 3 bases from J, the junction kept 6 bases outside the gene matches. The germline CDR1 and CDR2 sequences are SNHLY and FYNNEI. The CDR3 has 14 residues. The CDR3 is CASRRTGEVYEQYF. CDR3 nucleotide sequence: TGTGCCAGCAGACGGACAGGGGAGGTCTACGAGCAGTACTTC. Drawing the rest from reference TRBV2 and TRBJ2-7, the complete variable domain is EPEVTQTPSHQVTQMGQEVILRCVPISNHLYFYWYRQILGQKVEFLVSFYNNEISEKSEIFDDQFSVERPDGSNFTLKIRSTKLEDSAMYFCASRRTGEVYEQYFGPGTRLTVT.

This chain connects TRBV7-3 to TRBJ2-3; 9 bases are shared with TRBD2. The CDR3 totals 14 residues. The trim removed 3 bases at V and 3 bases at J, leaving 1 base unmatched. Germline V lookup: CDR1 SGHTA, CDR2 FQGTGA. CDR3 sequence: CASSFSGSTDTQYF. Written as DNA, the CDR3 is TGTGCCAGCAGCTTTAGCGGGAGTACAGATACGCAGTATTTT.

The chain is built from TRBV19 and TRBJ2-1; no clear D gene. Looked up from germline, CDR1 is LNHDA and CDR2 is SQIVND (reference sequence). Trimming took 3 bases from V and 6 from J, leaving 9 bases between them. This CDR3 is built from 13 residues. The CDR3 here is CASSIQKGNEQFF. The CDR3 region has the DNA TGTGCCAGTAGTATCCAAAAGGGCAATGAGCAGTTCTTC.

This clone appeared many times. The CDR3 DNA reads TGTGCCAGCAGCTTAGCTAATGACGGAAAGACCCAGTACTTC. Protein product: CASSLANDGKTQYF. The gene calls are TRBV7-7 and TRBJ2-5; no clear D gene. The V and J ends lost 0 bases and 6 bases respectively, with 11 bases between them. CDR1 SSHAT and CDR2 FNYEAQ come from the germline V gene (reference sequence). The CDR3 covers 14 residues.

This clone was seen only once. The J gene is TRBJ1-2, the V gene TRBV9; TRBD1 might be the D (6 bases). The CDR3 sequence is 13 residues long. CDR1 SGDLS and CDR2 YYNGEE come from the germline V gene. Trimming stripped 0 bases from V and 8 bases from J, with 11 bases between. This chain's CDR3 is CASSVVQGQGYTF. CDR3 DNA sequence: TGTGCCAGCAGCGTAGTACAGGGCCAGGGCTACACCTTC.

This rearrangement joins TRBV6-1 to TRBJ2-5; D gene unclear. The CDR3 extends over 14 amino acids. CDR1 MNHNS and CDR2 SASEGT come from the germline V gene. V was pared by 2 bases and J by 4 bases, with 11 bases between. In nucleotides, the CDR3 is TGTGCCAGCAGTGAATTACGGGTTGCAGAGACCCAGTACTTC. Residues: CASSELRVAETQYF.

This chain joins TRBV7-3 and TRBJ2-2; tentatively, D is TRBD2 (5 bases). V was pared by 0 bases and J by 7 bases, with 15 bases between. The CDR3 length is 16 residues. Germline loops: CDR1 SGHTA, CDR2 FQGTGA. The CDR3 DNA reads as TGTGCCAGCAGCTTAACGGCGCCGCATGGAGGCGGGGAGCTGTTTTTT. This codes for CASSLTAPHGGGELFF.

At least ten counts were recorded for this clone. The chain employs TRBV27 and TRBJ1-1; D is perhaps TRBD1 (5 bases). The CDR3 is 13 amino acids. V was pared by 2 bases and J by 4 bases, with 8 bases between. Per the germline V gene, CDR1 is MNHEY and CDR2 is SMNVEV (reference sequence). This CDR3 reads CASSLERGTEAFF. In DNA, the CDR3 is TGTGCCAGCAGTTTAGAGAGGGGCACTGAAGCTTTCTTT.

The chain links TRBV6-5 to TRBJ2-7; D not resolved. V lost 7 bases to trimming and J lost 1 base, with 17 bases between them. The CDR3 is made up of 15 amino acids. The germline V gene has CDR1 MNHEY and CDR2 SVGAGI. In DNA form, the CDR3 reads TGTGCCAGCACCTCTCTAGGGTTTGAGTCCTACGAGCAGTACTTC. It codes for CASTSLGFESYEQYF.

Here the CDR3 reads CASSIADGPWPQHF. CDR3 bases: TGTGCCAGTAGTATCGCGGACGGCCCTTGGCCCCAGCATTTT. The V call is TRBV19, the J call TRBJ1-5; D is unclear. Trimming shortened V by 3 bases and J by 9 bases, and 15 bases separated the two germline ends. Germline CDR1 reads LNHDA; CDR2 reads SQIVND (reference sequence). CDR3 size: 14 residues.

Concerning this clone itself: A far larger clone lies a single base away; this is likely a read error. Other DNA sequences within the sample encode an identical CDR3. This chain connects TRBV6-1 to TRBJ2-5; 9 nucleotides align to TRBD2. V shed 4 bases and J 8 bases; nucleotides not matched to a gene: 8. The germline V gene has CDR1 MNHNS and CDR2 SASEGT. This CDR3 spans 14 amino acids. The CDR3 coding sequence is TGTGCCAGCAGTGGAGCGGGAGGATCAGAAACCCAGTACTTC. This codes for CASSGAGGSETQYF.

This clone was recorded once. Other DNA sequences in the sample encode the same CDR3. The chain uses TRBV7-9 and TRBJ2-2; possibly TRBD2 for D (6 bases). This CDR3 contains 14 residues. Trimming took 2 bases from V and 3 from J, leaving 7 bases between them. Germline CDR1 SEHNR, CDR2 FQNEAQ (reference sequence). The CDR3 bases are TGTGCCAGCAGCTTACGGGGGTACACCGGGGAGCTGTTTTTT. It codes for CASSLRGYTGELFF.

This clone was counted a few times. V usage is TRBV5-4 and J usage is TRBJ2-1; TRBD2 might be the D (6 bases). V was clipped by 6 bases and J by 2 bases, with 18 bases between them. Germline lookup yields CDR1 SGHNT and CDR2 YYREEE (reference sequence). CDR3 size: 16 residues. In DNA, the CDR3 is TGTGCCAGCACCCCGGGCCGGGGGTGGGCCTACAATGAGCAGTTCTTC. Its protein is CASTPGRGWAYNEQFF.